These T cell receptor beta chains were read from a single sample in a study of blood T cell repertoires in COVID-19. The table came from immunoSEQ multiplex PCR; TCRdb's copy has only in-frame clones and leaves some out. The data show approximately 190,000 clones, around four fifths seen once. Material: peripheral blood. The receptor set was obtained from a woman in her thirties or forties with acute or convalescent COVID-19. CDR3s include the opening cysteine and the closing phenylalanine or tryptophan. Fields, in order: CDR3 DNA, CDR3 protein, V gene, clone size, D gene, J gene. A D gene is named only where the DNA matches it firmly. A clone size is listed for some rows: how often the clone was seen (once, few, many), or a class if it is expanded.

DNA: TGTGCCAGCCGGAGGGCCGGTGAGACCCAGTACTTC; CDR3: CASRRAGETQYF; V: TRBV12-3/TRBV12-4; size: once; D: NA; J: TRBJ2-5
DNA: TGTGCCAGCAGTATACAAACGTCGGAAGCTTTCTTT; CDR3: CASSIQTSEAFF; V: TRBV28; size: NA; D: NA; J: TRBJ1-1
DNA: TGTGCCAGCACCGATACAGGGATTAGCTCCTACGAGCAGTACTTC; CDR3: CASTDTGISSYEQYF; V: TRBV28; size: NA; D: NA; J: TRBJ2-7
DNA: TGCGCCAGCAGCTCCCGAAAAATTCAGGGAATTCCCTACGAGCAGTACTTC; CDR3: CASSSRKIQGIPYEQYF; V: TRBV5-1; size: NA; D: NA; J: TRBJ2-7
DNA: TGTGCCAGCAGCCGAGGGGAGGCGGGGGCCAACGTCCTGACTTTC; CDR3: CASSRGEAGANVLTF; V: TRBV5-8; size: NA; D: NA; J: TRBJ2-6
DNA: TGTGCCAGCAGGGTGGGACTAGAAGAGACCCAGTACTTC; CDR3: CASRVGLEETQYF; V: TRBV5-4; size: NA; D: TRBD2; J: TRBJ2-5
DNA: TGTGCCAGCAGCCCACCAGGGTATCAGCCCCAGCATTTT; CDR3: CASSPPGYQPQHF; V: TRBV12-3/TRBV12-4; size: few; D: NA; J: TRBJ1-5
DNA: TGTGCCAGCAGCTTAGGGACTAGCGGGAGGATCCACGAGCAGTACTTC; CDR3: CASSLGTSGRIHEQYF; V: TRBV7-9; size: few; D: TRBD2; J: TRBJ2-7
DNA: TGTGCCAGCAGCGACACAGGGGGCGCGGAGACCCAGTACTTC; CDR3: CASSDTGGAETQYF; V: TRBV7-2; size: NA; D: TRBD1; J: TRBJ2-5
DNA: TGTGCCAGCAGCCCTCAGGGGGCTGGAGATACGCAGTATTTT; CDR3: CASSPQGAGDTQYF; V: TRBV11-1; size: NA; D: TRBD1; J: TRBJ2-3
DNA: TGTGCCAGCACTCGACAGGGTGATGGCTACACCTTC; CDR3: CASTRQGDGYTF; V: TRBV2; size: NA; D: TRBD1; J: TRBJ1-2
DNA: TGTGCCAGCAGCCGATCCCCAGGGCAACCAACCCTAATCCCCTACAATGAGCAGTTCTTC; CDR3: CASSRSPGQPTLIPYNEQFF; V: TRBV27; size: once; D: NA; J: TRBJ2-1
DNA: TGCGCCAGCAGTCAAGGGGGAGGAAGGGATGCTTTCTTT; CDR3: CASSQGGGRDAFF; V: TRBV23-1; size: NA; D: NA; J: TRBJ1-1
DNA: TGTGCCAGCAGTCTCAGCGGGGGGGCTGGCAATGAGCAGTTCTTC; CDR3: CASSLSGGAGNEQFF; V: TRBV6-4; size: NA; D: TRBD2; J: TRBJ2-1
DNA: TGTGCCAGCAGTCTTCGGGACAGAGGGGTTACTGAAGCTTTCTTT; CDR3: CASSLRDRGVTEAFF; V: TRBV6-6; size: NA; D: TRBD1; J: TRBJ1-1
DNA: TGCGCCAGCAGTGAACAGGGAGCATCTGGCTACACCTTC; CDR3: CASSEQGASGYTF; V: TRBV5-1; size: NA; D: NA; J: TRBJ1-2
DNA: TGTGCCAGTACTCTCCGCGACAGGTACTATGGCTACACCTTC; CDR3: CASTLRDRYYGYTF; V: TRBV19; size: many; D: NA; J: TRBJ1-2
DNA: TGTGCCAGCAGTGAAGGAGACAGCATAACCTACGAGCAGTACTTC; CDR3: CASSEGDSITYEQYF; V: TRBV6-1; size: NA; D: NA; J: TRBJ2-7
DNA: TGTGCCAGCAGCTTATTCCAGGGGCCACACGAGCAGTACTTC; CDR3: CASSLFQGPHEQYF; V: TRBV7-9; size: NA; D: NA; J: TRBJ2-7
DNA: TGTGCCAGCAGCCGAGGGACAGTAAATTCACCCCTCCACTTT; CDR3: CASSRGTVNSPLHF; V: TRBV6-6; size: once; D: TRBD1; J: TRBJ1-6
DNA: TGTGCCAGCAGCCAGGGACAGGCTTATTCACCCCTCCACTTT; CDR3: CASSQGQAYSPLHF; V: TRBV5-6; size: NA; D: TRBD1; J: TRBJ1-6
DNA: TGTGCTAGCAGCTTAGTGGACAGGGGAGTACCTGGGGCCAACGTCCTGACTTTC; CDR3: CASSLVDRGVPGANVLTF; V: TRBV7-7; size: NA; D: TRBD1; J: TRBJ2-6
DNA: TGTGCCAGCAGCCCTCGGACAGGGGGGGACTATGGCTACACCTTC; CDR3: CASSPRTGGDYGYTF; V: TRBV9; size: once; D: TRBD1; J: TRBJ1-2
DNA: TGCAGTGCTAGTAAACAGGGCGGTGACGAGCAGTACTTC; CDR3: CSASKQGGDEQYF; V: TRBV20-1; size: NA; D: NA; J: TRBJ2-7
DNA: TGCGCCAGCAGTCCCTCTAGCGGAGGGGGGAGCTCCTACAATGAGCAGTTCTTC; CDR3: CASSPSSGGGSSYNEQFF; V: TRBV10-1; size: NA; D: NA; J: TRBJ2-1
DNA: TGTGCCAGCAGCCAAGGTCTAGCGGGAGCTTGGGAGCAGTACTTC; CDR3: CASSQGLAGAWEQYF; V: TRBV3-1/TRBV3-2; size: few; D: TRBD2; J: TRBJ2-7
DNA: TGTGCCAGCAGTCCTCTCGCCTACAGGGGAGGACTAGCTCCCTCCTACGAGCAGTACTTC; CDR3: CASSPLAYRGGLAPSYEQYF; V: TRBV27; size: NA; D: NA; J: TRBJ2-7
DNA: TGCGCCAGCAGTGTAGTGACTAGCGGGAGCGATGAGCAGTTCTTC; CDR3: CASSVVTSGSDEQFF; V: TRBV10-1; size: NA; D: TRBD2; J: TRBJ2-1
DNA: TGCGCCAGCAGTGAGTCTTCTAGCGGGCACTACGAGCAGTACTTC; CDR3: CASSESSSGHYEQYF; V: TRBV10-2; size: NA; D: TRBD2; J: TRBJ2-7
DNA: TGTGCCAGCAGCTTGGGCACAGGGGACCAGCCCCAGCATTTT; CDR3: CASSLGTGDQPQHF; V: TRBV5-4; size: NA; D: TRBD1; J: TRBJ1-5
DNA: TGTGCCAGCAGCCCTCGCGAGGACTTGGCTTTCTTT; CDR3: CASSPREDLAFF; V: TRBV6-1; size: NA; D: NA; J: TRBJ1-1
DNA: TGTGCCAGCAGTGACTCGACTAGCGGGAACACAGATACGCAGTATTTT; CDR3: CASSDSTSGNTDTQYF; V: TRBV6-4; size: NA; D: TRBD2; J: TRBJ2-3
DNA: TGCGCCAGCAACTCTCATGGCGAGCAGTACTTC; CDR3: CASNSHGEQYF; V: TRBV5-1; size: NA; D: NA; J: TRBJ2-7
DNA: TGTGCCTGGCTCGGGAACTCTGGAAACACCATATATTTT; CDR3: CAWLGNSGNTIYF; V: TRBV30; size: NA; D: NA; J: TRBJ1-3
DNA: TGTGCCAGCAGGGACCCCGGGACAGGGAATTCACCCCTCCACTTT; CDR3: CASRDPGTGNSPLHF; V: TRBV5-4; size: few; D: TRBD1; J: TRBJ1-6
DNA: TGCAGCGTAGAGGCGGGACGTGGGGGCTACACCTTC; CDR3: CSVEAGRGGYTF; V: TRBV29-1; size: NA; D: NA; J: TRBJ1-2
DNA: TGTGCCAGCCGGGGGGTTGTAGTTTCCTACGAGCAGTACTTC; CDR3: CASRGVVVSYEQYF; V: TRBV9; size: once; D: TRBD2; J: TRBJ2-7
DNA: TGTGCCAGCAGCCCCAATCCCGACTGGAACACTGAAGCTTTCTTT; CDR3: CASSPNPDWNTEAFF; V: TRBV6-5; size: NA; D: NA; J: TRBJ1-1
DNA: TGTGCCATCAGTGAGTGGGGCGGGGAGGGCAATGAGCAGTTCTTC; CDR3: CAISEWGGEGNEQFF; V: TRBV10-3; size: NA; D: TRBD2; J: TRBJ2-1
DNA: TGTGCCAGCAGCCAAAACACAGGGGCCTCCTACGAGCAGTACTTC; CDR3: CASSQNTGASYEQYF; V: TRBV4-2; size: NA; D: TRBD1; J: TRBJ2-7
DNA: TGTGCCAGCTTACAGGAAAACAGGGGGCTGGGGGAGCAGTTCTTC; CDR3: CASLQENRGLGEQFF; V: TRBV6-5; size: once; D: TRBD1; J: TRBJ2-1
DNA: TGTGCCAGCAGTTTGGAGGGCAGGTCAAAAGCCCAGCATTTT; CDR3: CASSLEGRSKAQHF; V: TRBV28; size: NA; D: NA; J: TRBJ1-5
DNA: TGTGCCAGCAGTCTTGGAGTCTTGGATGCACAGGGTAGGATCGGGGAGCTGTTTTTT; CDR3: CASSLGVLDAQGRIGELFF; V: TRBV27; size: NA; D: NA; J: TRBJ2-2
DNA: TGTGCCACCAGTGGAGAGACAGGGGTCGGAGAGACCCAGTACTTC; CDR3: CATSGETGVGETQYF; V: TRBV24-1; size: NA; D: TRBD1; J: TRBJ2-5
DNA: TGTGCCAGCAGCTGGGGGCGCGGCAATCAGCCCCAGCATTTT; CDR3: CASSWGRGNQPQHF; V: TRBV2; size: NA; D: NA; J: TRBJ1-5
DNA: TGTGCCAGCAGTGAACCTAGGTATGTGAAGAATCAGCCCCAGCATTTT; CDR3: CASSEPRYVKNQPQHF; V: TRBV2; size: NA; D: NA; J: TRBJ1-5
DNA: TGCGCCAGCAGCTTGGAGGGCGGGTCAGCCCCAGAGACCCAGTACTTC; CDR3: CASSLEGGSAPETQYF; V: TRBV5-1; size: once; D: NA; J: TRBJ2-5
DNA: TGTGCCAGCAGCCAGTTGTCCAGGGAAGCTTTCTTT; CDR3: CASSQLSREAFF; V: TRBV3-1/TRBV3-2; size: few; D: NA; J: TRBJ1-1
DNA: TGTGCCAGCAGCACTTCGACAGGGGGTCCCTACGAGCAGTACTTC; CDR3: CASSTSTGGPYEQYF; V: TRBV11-1; size: few; D: TRBD1; J: TRBJ2-7
DNA: TGTGCCAGCAGCCCGGCGGGTGGCTACACCTTC; CDR3: CASSPAGGYTF; V: TRBV11-2; size: NA; D: NA; J: TRBJ1-2
DNA: TGCAGTGCTAGTTTCGACGAGCAGTACTTC; CDR3: CSASFDEQYF; V: TRBV20-1; size: NA; D: NA; J: TRBJ2-7
DNA: TGTGCCAGCAGCCGGACTAGCGGGAACTACGAGCAGTACTTC; CDR3: CASSRTSGNYEQYF; V: TRBV3-1/TRBV3-2; size: NA; D: TRBD2; J: TRBJ2-7
DNA: TGTGCCAGTAGTCCCCCGGGACAGATCACCGGGGAGCTGTTTTTT; CDR3: CASSPPGQITGELFF; V: TRBV19; size: NA; D: TRBD1; J: TRBJ2-2
DNA: TGTGCCAGCAGCTTAACTAACCCCAATGAGCAGTTCTTC; CDR3: CASSLTNPNEQFF; V: TRBV11-2; size: NA; D: NA; J: TRBJ2-1
DNA: TGTGCCAGCAGCTTTGGGGGGTCCGAGCAGTACTTC; CDR3: CASSFGGSEQYF; V: TRBV5-4; size: once; D: NA; J: TRBJ2-7
DNA: TGTGCCAGCTCACCCCAGACAGGAGTGGGCACTGAAGCTTTCTTT; CDR3: CASSPQTGVGTEAFF; V: TRBV18; size: NA; D: NA; J: TRBJ1-1
DNA: TGCGCCAGCAGCTTGGGAACAGCGGCGGAGACCCAGTACTTC; CDR3: CASSLGTAAETQYF; V: TRBV5-1; size: once; D: NA; J: TRBJ2-5
DNA: TGCGCCAGCAGCTTGGCCGGGGGATCACCCCTCCACTTT; CDR3: CASSLAGGSPLHF; V: TRBV5-1; size: NA; D: NA; J: TRBJ1-6